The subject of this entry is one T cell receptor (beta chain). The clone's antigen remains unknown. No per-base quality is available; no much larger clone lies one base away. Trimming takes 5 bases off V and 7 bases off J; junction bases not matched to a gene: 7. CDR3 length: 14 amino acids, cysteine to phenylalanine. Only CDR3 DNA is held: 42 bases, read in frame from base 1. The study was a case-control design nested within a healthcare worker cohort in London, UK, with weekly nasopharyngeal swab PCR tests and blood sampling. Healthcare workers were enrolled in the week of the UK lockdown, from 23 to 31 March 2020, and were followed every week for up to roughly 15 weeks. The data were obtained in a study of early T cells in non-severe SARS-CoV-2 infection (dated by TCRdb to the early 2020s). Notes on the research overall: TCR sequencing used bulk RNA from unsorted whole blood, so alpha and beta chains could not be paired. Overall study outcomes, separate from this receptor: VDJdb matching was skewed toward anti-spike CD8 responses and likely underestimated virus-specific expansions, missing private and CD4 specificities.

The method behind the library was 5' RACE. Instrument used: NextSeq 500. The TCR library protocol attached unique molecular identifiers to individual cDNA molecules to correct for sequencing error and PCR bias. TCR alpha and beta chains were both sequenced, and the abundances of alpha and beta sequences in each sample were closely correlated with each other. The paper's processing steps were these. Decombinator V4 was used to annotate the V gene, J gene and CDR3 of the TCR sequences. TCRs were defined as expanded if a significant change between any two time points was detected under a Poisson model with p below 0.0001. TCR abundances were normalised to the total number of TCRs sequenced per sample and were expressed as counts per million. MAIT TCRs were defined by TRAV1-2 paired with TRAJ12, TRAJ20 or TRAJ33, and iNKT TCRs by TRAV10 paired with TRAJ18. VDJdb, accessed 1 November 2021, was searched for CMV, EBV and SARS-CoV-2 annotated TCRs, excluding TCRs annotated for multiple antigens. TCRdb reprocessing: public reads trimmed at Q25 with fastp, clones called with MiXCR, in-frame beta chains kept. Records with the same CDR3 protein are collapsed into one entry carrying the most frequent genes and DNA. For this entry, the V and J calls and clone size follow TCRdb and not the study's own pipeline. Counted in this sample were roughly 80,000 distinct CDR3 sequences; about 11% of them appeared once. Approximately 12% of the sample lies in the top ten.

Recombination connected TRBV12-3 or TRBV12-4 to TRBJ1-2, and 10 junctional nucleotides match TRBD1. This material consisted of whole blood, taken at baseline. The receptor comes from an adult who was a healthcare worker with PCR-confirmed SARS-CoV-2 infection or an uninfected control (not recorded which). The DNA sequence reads TGTGCCAGCAGTCGGGACAGGGGTCGGTCTGGCTACACCTTC. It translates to CASSRDRGRSGYTF.